What follows describes a single T cell receptor (beta chain). The sample carries other DNA sequences with the same CDR3. The source of the sample is a study of blood T cell repertoires in COVID-19. Looking at the study overall: Specimens from acute and convalescent COVID-19 originated in the United States, Italy and Spain.

Clones were sequenced by immunoSEQ multiplex PCR, and TCRdb holds only the in-frame ones, with some missing. This table holds roughly 160,000 clones, roughly 80% found once. CDR3 length: 14 residues. The V gene's germline CDR1 is SGDLS and CDR2 YYNGEE. V lost 0 bases to trimming and J lost 3 bases; unmatched junction nucleotides: 2. The gene calls are TRBV9 and TRBJ1-1; 7 bases are a match to TRBD1. The sample was PBMCs or T cells enriched from blood (not recorded which). The receptor's source is a woman aged 55-75 years who had recovered from COVID-19. CDR3 coding DNA: TGTGCCAGCAGCGTAGGACAGGGCGACACTGAAGCTTTCTTT. This encodes CASSVGQGDTEAFF.